This T cell receptor beta chain was retrieved from a study of cytomegalovirus exposure and HLA in healthy donors. Comments on this clone: Antigen unknown.

Primers included in the PCR were 60 Vbeta and 13 Jbeta primers. The method was immunoSEQ multiplex PCR; TCRdb's version includes in-frame clones alone and lacks a portion of them. The sample consists of fewer than 150,000 clones, roughly two thirds of them appearing once. This CDR3 has 15 residues. With 7 bases removed from V and 2 bases from J, the gap between germline ends came to 15 bases. CDR1 is MGHDK, CDR2 SYGVNS, per germline. Study-level points and caveats: Immune exposure was documented only through CMV serostatus.

The origin of this receptor is a young man in good health and CMV-seropositive. This chain connects TRBV25-1 to TRBJ1-3; D is perhaps TRBD1 (6 bases). Specimen: PBMCs. The CDR3 DNA reads TGTGCCAGCAAACCTGGCGGGGGGCCTGGAAACACCATATATTTT. Amino acids: CASKPGGGPGNTIYF.